This T cell receptor beta chain was sequenced in a study of blood T cell repertoires in COVID-19. The protocol was immunoSEQ multiplex PCR, while the TCRdb copy is restricted to in-frame clones and leaves out a portion. The sample holds under 85,000 clones; around 91% are singletons and the top ten take 5.3%. This TCR was sampled from a man aged 50-59 years with acute or convalescent COVID-19. The sequencing input was peripheral blood.

CDR3 nucleotide sequence: TGTGCCAGCAGACTCCAATACGAGCAGTACTTC. As protein: CASRLQYEQYF. V and J are TRBV2 and TRBJ2-7; no definite D call. The germline V gene encodes CDR1 SNHLY and CDR2 FYNNEI. Trimming pared 6 bases from V and 4 bases from J, leaving 7 bases between. The CDR3 consists of 11 residues.